This entry lists 21 T cell receptor beta chains sequenced from one sample in a study of blood T cell repertoires in COVID-19. Clones were sequenced by immunoSEQ multiplex PCR, and TCRdb holds only the in-frame ones, with some missing. The sample comprises approximately 92,000 clones, 85% to 90% of which are singletons, and about an eighth rests with the top ten. The sequenced material came from peripheral blood. The receptors were gathered from a woman aged 60-75 years in a cohort sampled during active or convalescent COVID-19.

This chain links TRBV28 with TRBJ1-4; 9 bases line up with TRBD1. The CDR3 runs 14 residues. V shed 5 bases and J 10 bases; nucleotides not matched to a gene: 8. The germline V gene encodes CDR1 MDHEN and CDR2 SYDVKM. The CDR3 sequence is CASSEQGAGGKLFF. CDR3 coding DNA: TGTGCCAGCAGTGAACAGGGGGCCGGTGGAAAACTGTTTTTT.

V and J are TRBV18 and TRBJ2-3; 14 bases match TRBD2. CDR3 length: 20 residues. Per germline, CDR1 KGHSH and CDR2 LQKENI. With V trimmed by 3 bases and J by 3 bases, 14 bases remained unmatched. The CDR3 region has the DNA TGTGCCAGCTCACCGATTCCGGGACTAGCGGGAGAAGGGACGACAGATACGCAGTATTTT. It encodes CASSPIPGLAGEGTTDTQYF.

This clone was detected many times. The chain recombines TRBV13 with TRBJ1-2; 11 nucleotides line up with TRBD1. This CDR3 has 15 residues. CDR1 is PRHDT, CDR2 FYEKMQ, per germline (reference sequence). Trimming at V came to 1 base and at J to 3 bases, leaving 1 base not matched to a gene. CDR3 sequence reads: CASSLAGQGDYGYTF. The CDR3 nucleotides read TGTGCCAGCAGCTTAGCGGGACAGGGGGACTATGGCTACACCTTC.

The V and J genes are TRBV5-1 and TRBJ1-2, with TRBD1 as a possible D gene (6 bases). Per germline, CDR1 SGHRS and CDR2 YFSETQ. V was pared by 0 bases and J by 1 base, with 7 bases between. This CDR3 is 14 amino acids long. CDR3 region: CASSLEGGNYGYTF. In DNA form, the CDR3 reads TGCGCCAGCAGCTTGGAAGGGGGTAACTATGGCTACACCTTC. The whole variable domain, filled in from reference TRBV5-1 and TRBJ1-2, reads KAGVTQTPRYLIKTRGQQVTLSCSPISGHRSVSWYQQTPGQGLQFLFEYFSETQRNKGNFPGRFSGRQFSNSRSEMNVSTLELGDSALYLCASSLEGGNYGYTFGSGTRLTVV.

The chain joins TRBV11-1 to TRBJ1-3, with unresolved D. CDR3 length equals 15 residues. Trimming took off 1 base at V and 0 bases at J, with 7 bases between the two ends. Germline V CDR1 and CDR2: SGHAT, FQDESV (reference sequence). The CDR3 loop reads CASSLEQISGNTIYF. The CDR3 region has the DNA TGTGCCAGCAGCTTAGAACAGATCTCTGGAAACACCATATATTTT.

This chain uses TRBV30 with TRBJ2-3, with 8 bases lining up with TRBD2. Germline V gives CDR1 GTSNPN, CDR2 SVGIG (reference sequence). J was trimmed by 8 bases and V by 1 base; bases with no gene match: 11. The CDR3 loop spans 15 amino acids. The CDR3 nucleotides read TGTGCCTGGAGTGCAGCGGGGGTCGCCCGTGGTACGCAGTATTTT. Amino acid sequence: CAWSAAGVARGTQYF.

V gene TRBV4-2 combines with J gene TRBJ2-5; 8 bases agree with TRBD2. Germline loops: CDR1 LGHNA, CDR2 YNFKEQ. V was pared by 3 bases and J by 7 bases, with 16 bases of the junction left unmatched. The CDR3 consists of 17 residues. For the CDR3, the DNA is TGTGCCAGCAGCCATACTAGCGGAGCAACCACCCCGGGGACCCAGTACTTC. Translated: CASSHTSGATTPGTQYF.

V and J are TRBV7-2 and TRBJ2-7, with 9 bases matching TRBD2. The CDR3 sequence is 14 residues long. Germline loops: CDR1 SGHTA, CDR2 FQGNSA. V was pared by 5 bases and J by 2 bases, with 4 bases of the junction left unmatched. CDR3 loop: CASSTRGGTYEQYF. CDR3 DNA: TGTGCCAGCAGCACGCGGGGGGGAACCTACGAGCAGTACTTC. The entire variable domain, with the rest obtained from reference TRBV7-2 and TRBJ2-7, is as follows: GAGVSQSPSNKVTEKGKDVELRCDPISGHTALYWYRQSLGQGLEFLIYFQGNSAPDKSGLPSDRFSAERTGGSVSTLTIQRTQQEDSAVYLCASSTRGGTYEQYFGPGTRLTVT.

The rearrangement uses TRBV5-4 and TRBJ2-5; no clear D. The CDR3 is 14 amino acids. Germline V CDR1 and CDR2: SGHNT, YYREEE (reference sequence). V lost 1 base, J lost 2 bases, and 9 bases lay in between. In DNA, the CDR3 is TGTGCCAGCAGCTTGAGATCCAGGCAAGAGACCCAGTACTTC. This encodes CASSLRSRQETQYF.

J is TRBJ2-3 and V is TRBV7-9; TRBD1 is a possible D gene (6 bases). This CDR3 comprises 17 residues. Trimming pared 0 bases from V and 2 bases from J, leaving 15 bases between. Germline CDR1 and CDR2: SEHNR and FQNEAQ (reference sequence). DNA for the CDR3: TGTGCCAGCAGCTTAGCGCTGGACAGTTTAATCACAGATACGCAGTATTTT. The encoded protein is CASSLALDSLITDTQYF.

This clone was recorded only once. CDR3 amino acids: CASSLGGQASYEQYF. CDR3 bases: TGTGCCAGCAGTTTGGGGGGACAGGCCTCCTACGAGCAGTACTTC. V gene TRBV28 combines with J gene TRBJ2-7; 8 bases fit TRBD1. Germline V lookup: CDR1 MDHEN, CDR2 SYDVKM. The CDR3 has 15 residues. J was trimmed by 0 bases and V by 3 bases; bases with no gene match: 4.

The gene calls are TRBV2 and TRBJ2-7; D is possibly TRBD1 (6 bases). V was pared by 0 bases and J by 6 bases, with 12 bases between. The CDR3 covers 14 residues. Germline V gives CDR1 SNHLY, CDR2 FYNNEI. The DNA for the CDR3 is TGTGCCAGCAGTGAAGCACGGACAGTTTCCGAGCAGTACTTC. Its translation is CASSEARTVSEQYF.

This chain uses TRBV4-2 with TRBJ2-7; 7 nucleotides agree with TRBD1. V shed 0 bases and J 2 bases; nucleotides not matched to a gene: 1. The CDR3 is 14 amino acids. The germline CDR1 and CDR2 sequences are LGHNA and YNFKEQ. The CDR3 DNA is TGTGCCAGCAGCCAAGACGACAGGGCCTACGAGCAGTACTTC. Translating gives CASSQDDRAYEQYF.

The chain links TRBV19 to TRBJ1-1; 8 bases are a match to TRBD1. Germline loops: CDR1 LNHDA, CDR2 SQIVND (reference sequence). Losses at the gene ends were 5 bases for V and 5 bases for J; bases not matched to a gene: 7. This CDR3 contains 14 residues. The CDR3 nucleotides are TGTGCCAGTAGTCCCGACAGGGGAGGGACTGAAGCTTTCTTT. The encoded protein is CASSPDRGGTEAFF.

The chain has TRBV2 and TRBJ1-1, with 7 nucleotides matching TRBD1. The germline CDR1 and CDR2 sequences are SNHLY and FYNNEI. The CDR3 covers 15 residues. The J segment lost 4 bases and the V segment lost 8 bases, leaving 13 bases of the junction unmatched. The chain's CDR3 is CASSTTLQGPTEAFF. As DNA, the CDR3 is TGTGCCAGCTCAACGACCTTACAGGGGCCCACTGAAGCTTTCTTT.

This rearrangement joins TRBV9 to TRBJ2-7, with D maybe TRBD1 (5 bases). The length of the CDR3 is 16 residues. Trimming pared 4 bases from V and 6 bases from J, leaving 23 bases between. CDR1 is SGDLS, CDR2 YYNGEE, per germline. CDR3 coding DNA: TGTGCCAGCAGCACCCATCTTGGGGCAGACCACCGCGAGCAGTACTTC. Translating gives CASSTHLGADHREQYF.

The chain employs TRBV7-2 and TRBJ1-3, with D unclear. From germline, CDR1 is SGHTA and CDR2 FQGNSA. CDR3 size: 11 residues. V lost 5 bases to trimming and J lost 4 bases, with 3 bases between them. The CDR3 reads CASSLGNTIYF. The DNA for the CDR3 is TGTGCCAGCAGCCTAGGAAACACCATATATTTT.

This clone was seen only once. The CDR3 DNA sequence: TGTGCCAGCAGCCAAGATTATTCGCACAGCGGGGAGACCCAGTACTTC. Translating it yields CASSQDYSHSGETQYF. This chain links TRBV4-2 with TRBJ2-5; the D gene is possibly TRBD2 (6 bases). Looked up from germline, CDR1 is LGHNA and CDR2 is YNFKEQ. The V and J ends lost 0 bases and 5 bases respectively, with 16 bases between them. This CDR3 comprises 16 residues.

J is TRBJ2-2 and V is TRBV29-1, with TRBD2 identical over 8 bases. The trim removed 3 bases at V and 1 base at J, leaving 4 bases unmatched. The CDR3 contains 15 residues. Germline V gene lookup returns CDR1 SQVTM and CDR2 ANQGSEA. The CDR3: CSVDISGRNTGELFF. CDR3 DNA sequence: TGCAGCGTTGACATAAGCGGGAGGAACACCGGGGAGCTGTTTTTT.

The gene calls are TRBV6-5 and TRBJ2-2; 8 bases agree with TRBD2. In germline, CDR1 is MNHEY, CDR2 SVGAGI. This CDR3 has 13 amino acids. V shed 8 bases and J 5 bases; nucleotides not matched to a gene: 4. CDR3 nucleotides: TGTGCCAGCTCCCCGGGGGGGACCGGGGAGCTGTTTTTT. It is translated as CASSPGGTGELFF.

The chain uses TRBV7-3 and TRBJ2-1; D possibly corresponds to TRBD2 (7 bases). Trimming took off 1 base at V and 7 bases at J, with 17 bases between the two ends. This CDR3 comprises 16 residues. Germline CDR1 is SGHTA and CDR2 is FQGTGA. The CDR3 DNA reads TGTGCCAGCAGCTTAAATGGCGGGGGCCCAGGGAATGAGCAGTTCTTC. This translates into CASSLNGGGPGNEQFF.